This passage covers 31 T cell receptor beta chains from one sample sequenced in a study of T cell responses to AZD1222 COVID-19 vaccine. Measured with immunoSEQ multiplex PCR; TCRdb has only the in-frame clones, and not every one. The sample lists under 140,000 clones, roughly 92% occurring once. The specimen comprised peripheral blood, sampled 28 days after the second AZD1222 dose. All receptors derive from an adult who received the AZD1222 COVID-19 vaccine.

This clone came up many times. The chain combines TRBV7-9 with TRBJ2-6; D remains ambiguous. Trimming pared 6 bases from V and 0 bases from J, leaving 9 bases between. The CDR3 consists of 15 residues. The V gene's germline CDR1 is SEHNR and CDR2 FQNEAQ (reference sequence). The CDR3 protein is CASSWLGSGANVLTF. In DNA form, the CDR3 reads TGTGCCAGCAGTTGGCTGGGCTCTGGGGCCAACGTCCTGACTTTC.

This chain connects TRBV4-2 to TRBJ2-3; 10 nucleotides line up with TRBD2. Germline lookup yields CDR1 LGHNA and CDR2 YNFKEQ. The CDR3 contains 16 residues. J gave up 2 bases and V 5 bases, and 7 bases lay outside the gene matches. The CDR3 DNA reads as TGTGCCAGCAGCACCCTAACTAGCGGGGACACAGATACGCAGTATTTT. Amino acid sequence: CASSTLTSGDTDTQYF.

The CDR3 loop is CATSSRQGTEAFF. The CDR3 DNA reads as TGTGCCACCAGCAGTAGACAGGGTACTGAAGCTTTCTTT. The chain has TRBV15 and TRBJ1-1; 7 bases are a match to TRBD1. CDR3 length: 13 residues. The V and J ends lost 3 bases and 5 bases, in that order; junction bases with no gene match: 3. CDR1 is LNHNV, CDR2 YYDKDF, per germline (reference sequence).

The chain carries TRBV10-3 and TRBJ1-1, with 7 bases matching TRBD1. Trimming removed 10 bases from V and 11 bases from J; junction bases left unmatched: 19. This CDR3 region has 14 residues. CDR1 ENHRY and CDR2 SYGVKD come from the germline V gene. CDR3 amino acids: CASRFDRDRDQAFF. CDR3 DNA: TGTGCCAGCCGATTTGACCGGGACAGAGATCAGGCTTTCTTT.

The chain joins TRBV7-9 to TRBJ2-1, with D perhaps matching TRBD1 or TRBD2 (5 bases each). Trimming shortened V by 1 base and J by 7 bases, and 14 bases separated the two germline ends. Per germline, CDR1 SEHNR and CDR2 FQNEAQ (reference sequence). This CDR3 has 15 amino acids. The DNA for the CDR3 is TGTGCCAGCAGCTTAGGCAGGGTGGAGGTTAATGAGCAGTTCTTC. It translates to CASSLGRVEVNEQFF.

This clone was recorded once. This chain links TRBV5-6 with TRBJ1-6; 7 bases agree with TRBD1. The CDR3 sequence is 16 residues long. Looked up from germline, CDR1 is SGHDT and CDR2 is YYEEEE. The ends lost 1 base at V and 9 bases at J; junction bases unmatched: 10. The CDR3 here is CASSLPQGGRFSPLHF. The CDR3 nucleotides are TGTGCCAGCAGCTTGCCCCAGGGGGGTAGGTTTTCACCCCTCCACTTT. Drawing the rest from reference TRBV5-6 and TRBJ1-6, the complete variable domain is DAGVTQSPTHLIKTRGQQVTLRCSPKSGHDTVSWYQQALGQGPQFIFQYYEEEERQRGNFPDRFSGHQFPNYSSELNVNALLLGDSALYLCASSLPQGGRFSPLHFGNGTRLTVT.

The chain employs TRBV6-2 or TRBV6-3 and TRBJ2-7, with D maybe TRBD2 (6 bases). Germline CDR1 is MNHEY and CDR2 is SVGEGT. With 0 bases removed from V and 5 bases from J, the gap between germline ends came to 8 bases. CDR3 length: 13 residues. CDR3 amino acids: CASSYSWGDEQYF. The CDR3 coding sequence is TGTGCCAGCAGTTACTCTTGGGGGGACGAGCAGTACTTC.

The CDR3 is CASSRNRGDTQYF. The CDR3 nucleotides are TGTGCCAGCAGCAGAAACCGGGGAGATACGCAGTATTTT. This chain connects TRBV12-3 or TRBV12-4 to TRBJ2-3; perhaps TRBD2 as D (5 bases). V was clipped by 6 bases and J by 5 bases, with 12 bases between them. This CDR3 is built from 13 residues.

CDR3 sequence (DNA): TGTGCCAGTAGTGGCAGGACTGGGCGGCAAGAGACCCAGTACTTC. It yields the protein CASSGRTGRQETQYF. V gene TRBV19 combines with J gene TRBJ2-5; D may be TRBD2 (5 bases). CDR3 length equals 15 residues. CDR1 is LNHDA and CDR2 is SQIVND in the germline V gene (reference sequence). The germline V and J ends were trimmed by 5 bases and 2 bases, with 15 bases remaining between them.

The chain uses TRBV7-2 and TRBJ2-2; D uncertain. V lost 3 bases to trimming and J lost 4 bases, with 9 bases between them. The CDR3 is 14 amino acids. The germline V gene has CDR1 SGHTA and CDR2 FQGNSA. The CDR3 DNA reads TGTGCCAGCAGCTTCGATATCAGCACCGGGGAGCTGTTTTTT. Translation gives CASSFDISTGELFF.

DNA of the CDR3: TGTGCCAGCAGCGTCCTGGGTTCACCCCTCCACTTT. It encodes CASSVLGSPLHF. The chain has TRBV9 and TRBJ1-6, with no clear D. Germline lookup yields CDR1 SGDLS and CDR2 YYNGEE. The CDR3 loop spans 12 amino acids. Trimming pared 2 bases from V and 9 bases from J, leaving 6 bases between.

The gene calls are TRBV19 and TRBJ1-3; 7 bases fit TRBD1. Looked up from germline, CDR1 is LNHDA and CDR2 is SQIVND (reference sequence). V gave up 5 bases and J gave up 0 bases; unmatched junction bases: 7. The CDR3 consists of 16 residues. The CDR3 bases are TGTGCCAGTAGTTCACAGGGGCCAGGCTCTGGAAACACCATATATTTT. As protein: CASSSQGPGSGNTIYF.

V usage is TRBV6-5 and J usage is TRBJ1-2; D remains ambiguous. This CDR3 is 14 amino acids long. Trimming took off 2 bases at V and 2 bases at J, with 9 bases between the two ends. Looked up from germline, CDR1 is MNHEY and CDR2 is SVGAGI. Here the CDR3 reads CASSYGVSNYGYTF. The CDR3 nucleotides are TGTGCCAGCAGTTACGGGGTTAGCAACTATGGCTACACCTTC.

This clone was counted only a few times. The V gene is TRBV6-6, the J gene TRBJ2-3; TRBD1 is a possible D gene (7 bases). CDR3 length equals 16 residues. Germline V lookup: CDR1 MNHNY, CDR2 SVGAGI (reference sequence). Between the trimmed V and J ends, which lost 2 bases and 0 bases, there was a span of 12 bases. CDR3 sequence: CASSYRPGGSTDTQYF. In DNA form, the CDR3 reads TGTGCCAGCAGTTACCGCCCAGGGGGGAGCACAGATACGCAGTATTTT.

The chain employs TRBV7-6 and TRBJ2-7; D is perhaps TRBD2 (6 bases). Germline CDR1 reads SGHVS; CDR2 reads FNYEAQ. This CDR3 region has 13 residues. Trimming removed 5 bases from V and 2 bases from J, with 10 bases in between. The CDR3 protein is CASSPGDTYEQYF. The CDR3 coding sequence is TGTGCCAGCAGCCCGGGGGATACCTACGAGCAGTACTTC.

This rearrangement joins TRBV2 to TRBJ2-7; 9 bases are a match to TRBD2. V dropped 3 bases and J dropped 2; count of bases not matched to a gene: 2. The length of the CDR3 is 14 residues. Germline V gene lookup returns CDR1 SNHLY and CDR2 FYNNEI. In DNA form, the CDR3 reads TGTGCCAGCAGTGAGGGACTAGCTACCTACGAGCAGTACTTC. The encoded protein is CASSEGLATYEQYF. Combining the CDR3 with reference TRBV2 and TRBJ2-7 gives the whole variable domain EPEVTQTPSHQVTQMGQEVILRCVPISNHLYFYWYRQILGQKVEFLVSFYNNEISEKSEIFDDQFSVERPDGSNFTLKIRSTKLEDSAMYFCASSEGLATYEQYFGPGTRLTVT.

V and J are TRBV7-2 and TRBJ2-2; D possibly matches TRBD1 or TRBD2 (5 bases each). The CDR3 runs 16 residues. V was pared by 5 bases and J by 5 bases, with 18 bases between. Looked up from germline, CDR1 is SGHTA and CDR2 is FQGNSA. The chain's CDR3 is CASSPQGTGGTGELFF. The CDR3 nucleotides read TGTGCCAGCAGCCCCCAAGGGACGGGTGGGACCGGGGAGCTGTTTTTT.

The gene calls are TRBV2 and TRBJ2-7, with 12 positions matching TRBD2. CDR3 size: 14 residues. Germline CDR1 is SNHLY and CDR2 is FYNNEI. V gave up 6 bases and J gave up 4 bases; unmatched junction bases: 4. CDR3 DNA sequence: TGTGCCAGCAGCCTACTAGCGGGGGGATACGAGCAGTACTTC. Translated, it gives CASSLLAGGYEQYF.

V gene TRBV7-2 combines with J gene TRBJ2-7; a weak D match, TRBD1 (5 bases). The V gene's germline CDR1 is SGHTA and CDR2 FQGNSA. Trimming left V 0 bases short and J 2 bases short, with 8 bases between. There are 14 residues in the CDR3. DNA of the CDR3: TGTGCCAGCAGCTTAGCGGCAGGGCCCTACGAGCAGTACTTC. Protein product: CASSLAAGPYEQYF.

V usage is TRBV19 and J usage is TRBJ1-5; D is ambiguous. Trimming cost V 3 bases and J 6 bases, with 6 bases left between them. The germline CDR1 and CDR2 sequences are LNHDA and SQIVND (reference sequence). This CDR3 has 12 residues. This CDR3 is CASSMLLQPQHF. CDR3 bases: TGTGCCAGTAGTATGTTACTTCAGCCCCAGCATTTT.

The gene calls are TRBV19 and TRBJ1-2; TRBD1 is a possible D gene (6 bases). Germline assignment: CDR1 LNHDA and CDR2 SQIVND (reference sequence). This CDR3 is built from 13 residues. V gave up 8 bases and J gave up 2 bases, with 12 bases separating them. The CDR3 is CASWNRENYGYTF. The CDR3, as DNA: TGTGCCAGTTGGAACAGGGAAAACTATGGCTACACCTTC.

In this sample, this clone turned up once. This rearrangement joins TRBV7-8 to TRBJ2-7; 11 bases agree with TRBD1. CDR1 and CDR2 from the germline V gene are SGHVS and FQNEAQ. This CDR3 has 17 residues. J was trimmed by 3 bases and V by 0 bases; bases with no gene match: 7. The CDR3 coding sequence is TGTGCCAGCAGCTTAGCTTCTTTGGGGACAGGGGGCTACGAGCAGTACTTC. Amino acids: CASSLASLGTGGYEQYF.

The chain has TRBV29-1 and TRBJ1-2; D uncertain. Germline V lookup: CDR1 SQVTM, CDR2 ANQGSEA. The CDR3 is 12 amino acids. Trimming shortened V by 3 bases and J by 5 bases, and 10 bases separated the two germline ends. The CDR3 spells CSVDLANYGYTF. CDR3 coding DNA: TGCAGCGTTGACCTGGCGAATTATGGCTACACCTTC.

This clone has just a few counts. The CDR3 DNA is TGTGCCAGCAGCTCGGGACAGGGGGCGCGGGGTGCCTATGGCTACACCTTC. The encoded protein is CASSSGQGARGAYGYTF. The rearrangement joins TRBV5-4 to TRBJ1-2, with 12 nucleotides matching TRBD1. The ends lost 3 bases at V and 4 bases at J; junction bases unmatched: 10. The germline V gene encodes CDR1 SGHNT and CDR2 YYREEE (reference sequence). The CDR3 is made up of 17 amino acids.

The V gene is TRBV3-1 (or the pseudogene TRBV3-2), the J gene TRBJ1-3; D gene unclear. This CDR3 comprises 17 residues. V shed 0 bases and J shed 4 bases, with 16 bases lying between them. Germline V gene sequence: CDR1 LGHDT, CDR2 YNNKEL (reference sequence). CDR3 residues: CASSQDAGRSKGNTIYF. CDR3 nucleotides: TGTGCCAGCAGCCAAGATGCGGGCCGGAGCAAAGGAAACACCATATATTTT.

CDR3 in DNA: TGCGCCAGCAGCCAAGAAACCCTAGTGGGGAGACTTAGCAATCAGCCCCAGCATTTT. This translates into CASSQETLVGRLSNQPQHF. This chain links TRBV4-1 with TRBJ1-5; no definite D call. Germline values: CDR1 MGHRA, CDR2 YSYEKL. The germline V and J ends were trimmed by 0 bases and 0 bases, with 18 bases remaining between them. The length of the CDR3 is 19 residues.

The chain couples TRBV4-3 to TRBJ2-2, with 11 positions matching TRBD1. The ends lost 4 bases at V and 7 bases at J; junction bases unmatched: 8. From germline, CDR1 is LGHNA and CDR2 YSLEER. This CDR3 comprises 16 residues. CDR3 nucleotides: TGCGCCAGCAGCCGGGCTAGGACAGGGGGCGGCGGGGAGCTGTTTTTT. Translated: CASSRARTGGGGELFF.

The chain employs TRBV6-5 and TRBJ2-3; D may be TRBD1 (6 bases). Germline lookup yields CDR1 MNHEY and CDR2 SVGAGI. The ends were cut back, 6 bases at V and 7 bases at J, with 11 bases in the middle. The length of the CDR3 is 12 residues. CDR3 residues: CASSNRDNTQYF. Written as DNA, the CDR3 is TGTGCCAGCAGCAACAGGGATAATACGCAGTATTTT.

The rearrangement uses TRBV28 and TRBJ1-6; maybe TRBD1 (5 bases). V was trimmed by 3 bases and J by 8 bases, leaving 11 bases between them. CDR1 is MDHEN, CDR2 SYDVKM, per germline. This CDR3 is built from 14 residues. CDR3 region: CASSLRTRYSPLHF. The DNA of the CDR3 is TGTGCCAGCAGTTTGAGGACACGGTATTCACCCCTCCACTTT.

The gene calls are TRBV28 and TRBJ2-3; TRBD2 might be the D (7 bases). Germline CDR1 MDHEN, CDR2 SYDVKM. V was shortened by 4 bases and J by 2 bases, with 13 bases between the two germline ends. The CDR3 covers 15 residues. The CDR3 DNA is TGTGCCAGCAGTTCTGCGGGGGCCGCCACAGATACGCAGTATTTT. Translating gives CASSSAGAATDTQYF.

The chain recombines TRBV10-3 with TRBJ1-2, with 10 bases aligning to TRBD1. This CDR3 is built from 15 residues. Trimming removed 3 bases from V and 8 bases from J; junction bases left unmatched: 9. Germline V gives CDR1 ENHRY, CDR2 SYGVKD. The CDR3 nucleotides are TGTGCCATCAGTGACCCCCGGACAGGGGGTGCCGGCTACACCTTC. It yields the protein CAISDPRTGGAGYTF.